The next 21 T cell receptor beta chains were all read from a single sample in a study of T cell responses to AZD1222 COVID-19 vaccine. Assay: immunoSEQ multiplex PCR; the TCRdb copy retains only in-frame clones and omits some. The sample contains over 100,000 clones, more than 70% of which appear only once. The sequencing here drew on peripheral blood, taken on day 0 of AZD1222 vaccination. The origin of the receptors is an adult in good health.

V is TRBV7-2 and J is TRBJ1-5, with a weak D call TRBD1 (5 bases). In germline, CDR1 is SGHTA, CDR2 FQGNSA. The V end was cut by 5 bases, the J end by 3 bases, with 11 bases between. CDR3 size: 14 residues. The CDR3 is CASSTPGNNQPQHF. The DNA for the CDR3 is TGTGCCAGCAGCACCCCAGGGAACAATCAGCCCCAGCATTTT. The complete variable domain, with remaining parts taken from reference TRBV7-2 and TRBJ1-5, reads GAGVSQSPSNKVTEKGKDVELRCDPISGHTALYWYRQSLGQGLEFLIYFQGNSAPDKSGLPSDRFSAERTGGSVSTLTIQRTQQEDSAVYLCASSTPGNNQPQHFGDGTRLSIL.

The V and J genes are TRBV4-2 and TRBJ2-2, with 13 bases that match TRBD2. V lost 1 base, J lost 4 bases, and 3 bases stayed unmatched. This CDR3 comprises 17 residues. Germline assignment: CDR1 LGHNA and CDR2 YNFKEQ. The chain's CDR3 is CASSQGTSGSITGELFF. DNA of the CDR3: TGTGCCAGCAGCCAAGGGACTAGCGGGAGTATCACCGGGGAGCTGTTTTTT.

The chain carries TRBV11-3 and TRBJ1-5; TRBD1 is a possible D gene (6 bases). Germline loops: CDR1 SGHNT, CDR2 YENEEA. V was clipped by 0 bases and J by 5 bases, with 14 bases between them. The CDR3 runs to 16 residues. This chain's CDR3 is CASSLESGGKDQPQHF. The DNA of the CDR3 is TGTGCCAGCAGCTTAGAGTCCGGGGGCAAAGATCAGCCCCAGCATTTT.

V and J are TRBV6-6 and TRBJ1-5; D perhaps matches TRBD1 (5 bases). The CDR3 extends over 16 amino acids. CDR1 and CDR2 (germline): MNHNY, SVGAGI (reference sequence). The V end lost 1 base, the J end lost 2 bases, and 12 bases lay between the germline ends. The CDR3 sequence is CASSYFQGVRNQPQHF. The DNA of the CDR3 is TGTGCCAGCAGTTACTTTCAGGGTGTACGCAATCAGCCCCAGCATTTT.

This clone occurred once. The gene calls are TRBV7-5 and TRBJ1-5. TRBV7-5 is assigned pseudogene status. The CDR3 has 16 amino acids. The CDR3 region has the DNA TGTGTCAGAAGCCAGACTGGCCCCGGGTTCGATCAGCCCCAGCATTTT. Protein sequence: CVRSQTGPGFDQPQHF.

The rearrangement links TRBV5-5 to TRBJ2-7; TRBD2 matches at 10 bases. The CDR3 is 16 residues long. Germline-derived CDR1 and CDR2 are SGHKS and YYEKEE (reference sequence). The ends lost 0 bases at V and 3 bases at J; junction bases unmatched: 6. Written as DNA, the CDR3 is TGTGCCAGCAGCTTGGCAGGCGCTAGCGGGAGCTACGAGCAGTACTTC. Protein: CASSLAGASGSYEQYF.

CDR3 in DNA: TGCAGCGCCTCCCCGGGACAATATGAGCAGTTCTTC. Translating gives CSASPGQYEQFF. V usage is TRBV29-1 and J usage is TRBJ2-1; possibly TRBD1 for D (6 bases). CDR1 is SQVTM and CDR2 is ANQGSEA in the germline V gene. The ends were cut back, 7 bases at V and 8 bases at J, with 15 bases in the middle. The CDR3 runs to 12 residues.

CDR3 residues: CASSLSGGRSGNTIYF. CDR3 in DNA: TGTGCCAGCAGCCTGTCAGGGGGCCGCTCTGGAAACACCATATATTTT. The V gene is TRBV7-4, the J gene TRBJ1-3, with 8 bases that match TRBD1. V shed 5 bases and J 0 bases; nucleotides not matched to a gene: 6. CDR1 and CDR2 (germline): SGHVT, SQSDAQ. The CDR3 length is 16 residues.

The gene calls are TRBV2 and TRBJ1-5, with D tentatively TRBD1 (6 bases). The CDR3 sequence is 16 residues long. CDR1 and CDR2 (germline): SNHLY, FYNNEI. Trimming removed 7 bases from V and 7 bases from J, with 23 bases in between. Written as DNA, the CDR3 is TGTGCCAGCACAACGGCCGGGGCAGGGGTAGGACAGCCCCAGCATTTT. Its protein is CASTTAGAGVGQPQHF.

This chain joins TRBV5-6 and TRBJ1-2, with TRBD1 identical over 9 bases. The germline gives CDR1 SGHDT, CDR2 YYEEEE. The CDR3 runs to 18 residues. The junction had 17 bases not matched to a gene; V was cut back by 4 bases and J by 4 bases. CDR3 bases: TGTGCCAGCAGCCAACCGGGACAGGGAGTGAGTGAAGGCTATGGCTACACCTTC. Amino acid sequence: CASSQPGQGVSEGYGYTF.

The rearrangement uses TRBV9 and TRBJ2-1, with TRBD2 matching 9 bases. Germline values: CDR1 SGDLS, CDR2 YYNGEE. The V gene end was trimmed by 2 bases and the J gene end by 8 bases; junction bases not matched to a gene: 5. This CDR3 has 14 residues. CDR3 in amino acids: CASSVAGGFDEQFF. DNA of the CDR3: TGTGCCAGCAGCGTGGCGGGAGGGTTCGATGAGCAGTTCTTC.

This clone appeared a few times. This chain connects TRBV7-8 to TRBJ2-4; TRBD2 is a possible D gene (6 bases). The germline V gene has CDR1 SGHVS and CDR2 FQNEAQ. The CDR3 is 15 residues long. V gave up 0 bases and J gave up 8 bases, with 14 bases separating them. Here the CDR3 reads CASSLAEGSQDIQYF. DNA of the CDR3: TGTGCCAGCAGCTTAGCGGAGGGGTCCCAGGACATTCAGTACTTC.

The CDR3 sequence is CASSFVAGVPNEQYF. The CDR3 nucleotides are TGTGCCAGCAGCTTCGTGGCGGGAGTTCCAAACGAGCAGTACTTC. The V call is TRBV7-2, the J call TRBJ2-7; TRBD2 aligns across 7 bases. The junction had 10 bases not matched to a gene; V was cut back by 3 bases and J by 5 bases. There are 15 residues in the CDR3. Germline V gene sequence: CDR1 SGHTA, CDR2 FQGNSA.

This clone was observed once. The gene calls are TRBV13 and TRBJ1-1; D gene uncertain. Deletions cut 7 bases from V and 3 bases from J, with 12 bases between. The V gene's germline CDR1 is PRHDT and CDR2 FYEKMQ (reference sequence). The CDR3 has 13 residues. The CDR3 sequence: CASNRPEDTEAFF. CDR3 nucleotides: TGTGCCAGCAACCGCCCGGAGGACACTGAAGCTTTCTTT.

V usage is TRBV6-5 and J usage is TRBJ1-3, with D possibly matching TRBD1 (5 bases). Germline V gene data show CDR1 as MNHEY and CDR2 as SVGAGI. With 6 bases removed from V and 9 bases from J, the gap between germline ends came to 12 bases. The CDR3 loop spans 12 amino acids. The CDR3 DNA sequence: TGTGCCAGCAGCCGCGGGGGGGGCACCATATATTTT. This encodes CASSRGGGTIYF.

The chain links TRBV7-9 to TRBJ2-2, with unresolved D. CDR1 is SEHNR and CDR2 is FQNEAQ in the germline V gene (reference sequence). V lost 5 bases and J 2 bases, leaving 12 bases between the germline ends. This CDR3 is 15 amino acids long. CDR3 sequence reads: CASSLPGTNTGELFF. Written as DNA, the CDR3 is TGTGCCAGCAGCCTCCCAGGAACTAACACCGGGGAGCTGTTTTTT.

The chain is built from TRBV9 and TRBJ2-1, with 11 positions matching TRBD2. The junction had 9 bases not matched to a gene; V was cut back by 3 bases and J by 4 bases. The CDR3 runs to 17 residues. Germline CDR1 and CDR2: SGDLS and YYNGEE. The CDR3 nucleotides are TGTGCCAGCAGCGAATATAGCGGGAGGGCCTCTTACAATGAGCAGTTCTTC. Its translation: CASSEYSGRASYNEQFF.

The table lists this clone with a few counts. The V call is TRBV7-9, the J call TRBJ2-2; D remains unclear. Germline loops: CDR1 SEHNR, CDR2 FQNEAQ (reference sequence). Deletions cut 5 bases from V and 3 bases from J, with 7 bases between. CDR3 length equals 13 residues. The CDR3 is CASSLGYTGELFF. The CDR3 nucleotides read TGTGCCAGCAGCCTCGGTTACACCGGGGAGCTGTTTTTT.

The chain links TRBV11-2 to TRBJ2-3; 7 bases are a match to TRBD2. The CDR3 is 15 amino acids. The junction had 5 bases not matched to a gene; V was cut back by 0 bases and J by 5 bases. Germline V gene lookup returns CDR1 SGHAT and CDR2 FQNNGV. CDR3 bases: TGTGCCAGCAGCTTAGAAACTACTAGCGAAGATACGCAGTATTTT. Amino acids: CASSLETTSEDTQYF.

CDR3: CASSTGTGETDTQYF. For the CDR3, the DNA is TGCGCCAGCAGCACCGGGACAGGGGAAACAGATACGCAGTATTTT. The rearrangement uses TRBV5-1 and TRBJ2-3; 10 bases match TRBD1. Germline assignment: CDR1 SGHRS and CDR2 YFSETQ. The CDR3 spans 15 residues. V was pared by 4 bases and J by 3 bases, with 5 bases of the junction left unmatched. The complete variable domain, with remaining parts taken from reference TRBV5-1 and TRBJ2-3, reads KAGVTQTPRYLIKTRGQQVTLSCSPISGHRSVSWYQQTPGQGLQFLFEYFSETQRNKGNFPGRFSGRQFSNSRSEMNVSTLELGDSALYLCASSTGTGETDTQYFGPGTRLTVL.

The CDR3 DNA follows: TGTGCCAGCAGCAGAACAGGGGTGAGAGATACGCAGTATTTT. Its translation: CASSRTGVRDTQYF. The chain employs TRBV27 and TRBJ2-3; 7 nucleotides line up with TRBD1. The V and J ends lost 6 bases and 5 bases, in that order; junction bases with no gene match: 8. The length of the CDR3 is 14 residues. CDR1 is MNHEY, CDR2 SMNVEV, per germline (reference sequence).